This T cell receptor beta chain was sequenced for a study of cytomegalovirus exposure and HLA in healthy donors. Use of 60 Vbeta and 13 Jbeta primers characterized the PCR. Clones were sequenced by immunoSEQ multiplex PCR, and TCRdb holds only the in-frame ones, with some missing. The sample has about 140,000 clones; more than 70% are singletons. Sample: PBMCs. The TCR comes from a male donor in good health and CMV-seronegative.

Here the CDR3 reads CASSADRGRINYGYTF. The CDR3 nucleotides are TGCGCCAGCAGCGCGGACAGGGGGCGGATTAACTATGGCTACACCTTC. The chain has TRBV5-1 and TRBJ1-2, with 11 bases identical to TRBD1. This CDR3 has 16 amino acids. Germline V gives CDR1 SGHRS, CDR2 YFSETQ. Trimming took 4 bases from V and 1 from J; bases not matched to a gene: 6.